The T cell receptor (beta chain) under discussion was sequenced for a study of cytomegalovirus exposure and HLA in healthy donors (dated by TCRdb to 2016 to 2017). A note on the overall study: An earlier analysis of under 600 of the donors reported 250 to 300 Gb of sequence data and about 100 million unique TCR beta sequences from approximately 180 million T cells. An early release that covered about 600 HLA-typed donors contained approximately 300 gigabases of sequencing data and tens of millions of unique TCR sequences. Of the roughly 410 genotyped donors, 65% to 90% were placed in the genetic ancestry cluster associated with self-reported Caucasian donors. The study aimed to test whether signatures of past pathogen exposure could be identified by cataloging public T cell receptors. Using immunosequencing, the study profiled T cell repertoires from 550 to 750 subjects and related those repertoires to cytomegalovirus serostatus. In addition to the first cohort of 666 subjects, a separate validation cohort of about 120 different subjects was used. To predict cytomegalovirus infection status, the study brought together high-throughput TCR immunosequencing, statistical association of individual TCRs with disease status, and machine learning. To study patterns of TCR occurrence, a later analysis re-analyzed previously published TCR beta repertoires from around 700 donors and added high-resolution HLA genotyping. In the later analysis, no new phenotypic data were used to find candidate immune exposures; instead, reliance was placed on TCR beta sequences and their occurrence across donors. In an earlier analysis of about 590 of the donors, high-throughput TCR beta sequencing was used to judge whether each TCR beta V gene segment behaved as functional or pseudogenic. Donor age, sex, ethnicity and CMV serostatus were collected together with the repertoire data. A later genetic analysis took genome-wide SNP genotypes for about 55% of the roughly 670 donors and used that subset as a discovery cohort. Every discovery cohort repertoire had been produced on one sequencing platform. HLA typing included class I and class II loci at four-digit resolution. The number of typed donors differed by locus: roughly 629-640 for A, B, C, DRB1 and DQB1; 500 to 550 for DQA1; over 600 for DPA1; and some 470 for DPB1. Because of strong linkage in the cohort, 4 to 6 DR-DQ haplotypes were treated as single units for association and clustering. Among 300 to 450 genotyped donors of the cohort, an average of approximately 240,000 unique TCR beta nucleotide sequences were sequenced per donor, 15% to 20% of them non-productive.

As concerns this clone: Its antigen is not yet known. Base qualities were left out, and no much larger clone turns up one base away.

Receptor amplification or capture employed the immunoSEQ multiplex PCR assay. For the multiplex PCR, a mixture combining 60 forward primers for TCR Vbeta segments and 13 reverse primers for TCR Jbeta segments was used. A multiplex PCR assay on genomic DNA amplified the CDR3 region of rearranged TCR beta genes. On the Illumina HiSeq System, the amplified TCR beta libraries were sequenced as 87-base-pair reads. In the authors' own workflow: Across the 640 or so repertoires, a later analysis counted tens of millions of unique TCR beta chains, around 11 million of which were shared by at least two donors. Raw reads were error-corrected and collapsed into unique sequences with a nearest-neighbor algorithm that merged closely related sequences to remove PCR and sequencing errors. V, D and J gene segments were assigned by aligning CDR3 sequences to IMGT reference sequences. For a sequence to be retained, at least a six-nucleotide match to both a V gene segment and a J gene segment was required. Rearrangements were called productive when the CDR3 lacked stop codons and stayed in frame with V and J; all others were non-productive. Following IMGT convention, CDR3 was defined as the stretch from the second conserved V-encoded cysteine to the conserved J-encoded phenylalanine. Sequences without an unambiguous match to a single V gene segment were excluded from the earlier analysis of approximately 560 of the donors. An earlier analysis of fewer than 650 of the donors classified V segments as functional when productive rearrangements were above 56.7% and as segregating when the standard deviation between donors was above 5%. A statistical classification framework was developed to diagnose cytomegalovirus status using the catalog of TCR beta chain sequences. A later analysis assigned V and J genes by comparing TCR nucleotide sequences with IMGT/GENE-DB human TR gene sequences. In a later analysis, CDR3 sequences and most-parsimonious VDJ recombination scenarios were assigned using the TCRdist pipeline. In a later analysis, each TCR beta chain was defined by its CDR3 amino acid sequence together with its V-gene family, and reads lacking a unique V-gene family were excluded. A later analysis removed roughly 590 highly shared, low-generation-probability nucleotide sequences to deal with suspected cross-contamination and a sequencing artifact. In a later analysis, a clonal expansion index was calculated for each public chain from normalized within-repertoire ranks of inferred template counts. In a later analysis, generation probabilities were computed using a VDJ recombination model fitted to out-of-frame rearrangements, and the results were checked against IGoR. A later analysis scored TCR-TCR, TCR-HLA and TCR-CMV co-occurrence with hypergeometric tests, applying a repertoire-size bias correction to TCR pairs. A later analysis estimated false discovery rates by permuting HLA or CMV assignments 20 times. In a later analysis, co-occurring TCRs were grouped using DBSCAN, with TCRdist sequence similarity added in when clustering inside HLA-allele-positive subsets. Repertoires with fewer than 30,000 or more than 120,000 public chains were left out of co-occurrence clustering, as were four to six repertoires with anomalous nucleotide sharing. This immuneACCESS table, as held by TCRdb, lists in-frame sequences with V and J called but not all clones. Of the missing ones, under half trace to an unresolved V gene in checked studies; the others have no known cause. V and J calls and clone size are copied from that table; D and trimming were computed from the DNA. The sample table holds 170,000 or so clones, of which over 80% were seen once. 1.5% to 2% of the sample belongs to the ten largest clones.

The cohort comprised 670 or so healthy bone marrow donors. At the time of sampling, all cohort members were nominally healthy, though unrecorded immune exposures were likely present. The donor was CMV seronegative and belonged to the group of 380 or so seronegative cohort members. A peripheral blood sample was provided by each donor, and peripheral blood mononuclear cells were used for TCR beta sequencing. Genomic DNA extraction from the blood cell samples was performed with the Qiagen DNeasy Blood Extraction Kit. What the study reported, not specific to this receptor: Strong co-occurrence of HLA alleles, especially DR and DQ, made assigning TCR associations to individual alleles difficult. A later analysis found that HLA-associated TCR beta chains were more clonally expanded and had lower generation probabilities than equally common non-associated chains. According to the authors, the approach could potentially be generalized to other disease states and immunological phenotypes. Because HLA typing was unavailable for some donors at each locus, only the typed subset was used in association tests. The classifier was reported to diagnose cytomegalovirus status with high specificity and sensitivity in both the original cohort and the validation cohort. Linkage disequilibrium might explain the correlated functional status among segregating V segments, but an unknown experimental factor could not be excluded. An earlier analysis of around 540 of the donors showed that most TCR beta V segments appeared in productive rearrangements either about 87% or about 30% of the time, which broadly matched IMGT annotations. Specific HLA alleles were associated with about 17,000 TCR beta sequences at a false discovery rate of 0.05 in a later analysis. A total of about 150 TCR beta chains were listed by the study as associated with cytomegalovirus. Immune exposure information for the cohort was limited to CMV serostatus. In a later analysis, TCR association rates were found to vary across HLA loci, with the most associated TCRs seen for DRB1 alleles and the fewest for HLA-C alleles. Because counts were too low, 15 or so rarely observed V segments, including chromosome 9 orphons, were excluded from the earlier analysis of a few hundred of the donors. Sequencing depth was assumed to be roughly uniform across donors in the presence/absence analyses, though that assumption may not hold. A cluster of highly shared sequence variants was judged likely to be a technical artifact of the sequencing pipeline. A few of the identified cytomegalovirus-associated TCR beta chains were confirmed in vitro to be specific for cytomegalovirus antigens. According to a later analysis, parvovirus B19, influenza, CMV and Epstein-Barr virus appeared linked to several top co-occurrence clusters. A further reported finding was that TCR beta sequences accurately predicted the HLA-A and HLA-B alleles for most subjects in the first cohort. This cohort had only TCR beta chains sequenced, and the lack of alpha or paired-chain data limited which features could be detected. An association between a missense DCLRE1C variant and V-gene and J-gene trimming of TCR beta chains was found in a later genetic analysis and replicated in an independent cohort. Most TCR sequences were observed very rarely across donors, whereas some public TCRs were present in many individuals. In a later genetic analysis, fewer N-insertions in productive TCRs were reported among donors in an Asian-associated ancestry cluster than the approximately 670-donor mean. Because the 87-base-pair reads could not distinguish some IMGT-functional V segments, including TRBV6-2 and TRBV6-3, those segments were excluded. Most CMV-associated TCR beta chains appeared to be HLA-restricted in a later analysis, and the HLA associations seemed to be driven largely by CMV exposure.

V and J are truncated by 5 bases and 6 bases respectively, leaving an intervening sequence of 19 bases. Spanning cysteine to phenylalanine, the CDR3 consists of 15 amino acids. Only the CDR3 part of the read is kept: 45 bases, read in frame from the first base. CDR1 and CDR2, looked up from the germline V gene (reference sequence), are LNHDA and SQIVND. Input material: PBMCs. The rearrangement combines TRBV19 with TRBJ1-1, with a tentative D gene TRBD1 over 5 matching bases. The TCR sequence derives from a man aged 50 to 60 in good health and CMV-seronegative. The CDR3 protein: CASSSPLGQGPEAFF. The DNA is TGTGCCAGTAGTTCTCCCTTAGGTCAGGGCCCTGAAGCTTTCTTT.